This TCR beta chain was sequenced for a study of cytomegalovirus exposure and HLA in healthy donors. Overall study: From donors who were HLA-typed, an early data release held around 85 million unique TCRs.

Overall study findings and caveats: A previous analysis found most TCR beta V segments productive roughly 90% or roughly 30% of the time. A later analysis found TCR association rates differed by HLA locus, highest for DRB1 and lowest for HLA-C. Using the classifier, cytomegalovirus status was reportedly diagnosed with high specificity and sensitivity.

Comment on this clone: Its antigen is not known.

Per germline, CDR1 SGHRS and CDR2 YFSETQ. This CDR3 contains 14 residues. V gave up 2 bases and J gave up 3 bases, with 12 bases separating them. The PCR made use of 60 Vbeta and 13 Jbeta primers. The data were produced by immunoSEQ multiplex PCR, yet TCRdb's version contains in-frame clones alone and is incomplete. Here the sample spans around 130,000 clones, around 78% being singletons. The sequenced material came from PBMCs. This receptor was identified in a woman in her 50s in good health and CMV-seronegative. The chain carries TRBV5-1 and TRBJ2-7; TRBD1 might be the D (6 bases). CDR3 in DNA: TGCGCCAGCAGCTTTAGGCAGGGGTTCTACGAGCAGTACTTC. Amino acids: CASSFRQGFYEQYF.